The sequence of this TCR beta chain was determined in a study of T cell responses to AZD1222 COVID-19 vaccine. V lost 6 bases and J lost 10, with 18 bases in between. CDR3 length equals 13 residues. TCRdb keeps only in-frame clones here, not all; method: immunoSEQ multiplex PCR. Among roughly 87,000 clones listed, 75% to 90% were seen once. This clonotype was obtained from an adult who received the AZD1222 COVID-19 vaccine. The chain carries TRBV12-3 or TRBV12-4 and TRBJ1-1; D might be TRBD1 (5 bases). Source: peripheral blood, taken 28 days after the second AZD1222 dose. CDR3: CASRGGKTPRAFF. The CDR3 bases are TGTGCCAGCAGGGGGGGGAAAACCCCGCGAGCTTTCTTT.